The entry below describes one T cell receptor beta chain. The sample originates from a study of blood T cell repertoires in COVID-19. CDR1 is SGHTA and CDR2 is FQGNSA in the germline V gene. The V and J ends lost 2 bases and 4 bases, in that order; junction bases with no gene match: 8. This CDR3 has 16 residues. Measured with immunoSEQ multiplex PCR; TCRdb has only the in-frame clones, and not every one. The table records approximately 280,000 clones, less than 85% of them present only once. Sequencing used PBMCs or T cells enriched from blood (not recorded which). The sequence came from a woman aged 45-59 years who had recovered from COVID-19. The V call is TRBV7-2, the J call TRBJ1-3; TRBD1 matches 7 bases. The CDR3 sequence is CASSLITGEKGNTIYF. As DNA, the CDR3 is TGTGCCAGCAGCTTAATAACAGGGGAAAAGGGAAACACCATATATTTT.